One T cell receptor (beta chain) is described in this entry. Its antigen is still unknown. This record comes from a study of shared clonotypes between healthy human individuals. Study outcomes and limitations: Relative to their counterparts shared across all four donors, non-shared clonotypes exhibited diminished generation probabilities. Rarefaction exposed incomplete sorted-subset sequencing despite large depth.

The repertoire was sequenced with immunoSEQ multiplex PCR; TCRdb's copy has only in-frame clones and lacks some. The profile covers roughly 2.2 million clones, with roughly 92% appearing a single time and 0.37% taken by the ten largest. The CDR3 spans 15 residues. Germline V gives CDR1 SGHRS, CDR2 YFSETQ. The V gene end was trimmed by 2 bases and the J gene end by 1 base; junction bases not matched to a gene: 2. Source material: naive CD4+ T cells from PBMCs. Subset given: CD45RA+ positively selected. V and J are TRBV5-1 and TRBJ2-2; 7 positions match TRBD1. The origin of this receptor is a man in his late teens or twenties in good health. Some clones in this sample may be carry-over from other donors' samples. CDR3 nucleotides: TGCGCCAGCAGCTTCGGACAGGAGAACACCGGGGAGCTGTTTTTT. Protein sequence: CASSFGQENTGELFF. Filled out from reference TRBV5-1 and TRBJ2-2, the complete variable domain reads KAGVTQTPRYLIKTRGQQVTLSCSPISGHRSVSWYQQTPGQGLQFLFEYFSETQRNKGNFPGRFSGRQFSNSRSEMNVSTLELGDSALYLCASSFGQENTGELFFGEGSRLTVL.